Described below is a single T cell receptor beta chain sequence and its context. Because it lacks the conserved phenylalanine or tryptophan at the end, this CDR3 is likely a read error. Reverse transcription of roughly 0.5 ug total RNA with a constant-region primer produced TCR beta cDNA. It was through three nested multiplex PCR rounds of slightly modified ARM-PCR that TCR beta libraries arose. For approximately 10 cycles apiece, the opening two PCR rounds ran with TRBV1-TRBV30 forward primers and a C-beta reverse primer. Via MiXCR, TCRdb re-called the multiplex PCR reads, giving one row per CDR3 protein. The sample records 100,000 to 150,000 distinct CDR3 sequences, 60% to 80% being singletons. This entry belongs to a study of tumor-infiltrating lymphocytes in primary liver carcinoma. RNA and DNA were co-extracted from about 19-30 mg of unsorted bulk tissue. The germline V and J ends were trimmed by 6 bases and 2 bases, with 19 bases remaining between them. The CDR3 consists of 16 residues. CDR1 and CDR2 (germline): SGHAT, FQNNGV.

The sequence was obtained from a woman aged 60-75 years with primary liver carcinoma and hepatitis B virus infection. The genes are TRBV11-2 and TRBJ2-5; no clear D. The sequenced sample consisted of liver tumor tissue from sampling region 3. Regarding subset: tumor region T3, left-lateral pole. DNA of the CDR3: TGTGCCAGCAGGCCCTATGGCGTGAGAACACAAGAGACCCAGTACGTC. Protein: CASRPYGVRTQETQYV.